This TCR beta chain emerged from a study of blood T cell repertoires in COVID-19. At the level of the study: The cDNA or gDNA used as material had been derived from T cells, B-cell-depleted T cells, or PBMCs.

This CDR3 comprises 14 residues. Germline V gene lookup returns CDR1 SGHNT and CDR2 YENEEA. Deletions cut 10 bases from V and 4 bases from J, with 14 bases between. Here immunoSEQ multiplex PCR was the method, and the copy in TCRdb shows in-frame clones only, minus some. The repertoire holds about 230,000 clones, with 65% to 85% as singletons. The TCR originated in an older man with acute or convalescent COVID-19. The source material was peripheral blood. This chain joins TRBV11-3 and TRBJ2-6, with a possible D match to TRBD1 (5 bases). The CDR3: CAITGVAGANVLTF. In DNA, the CDR3 is TGTGCCATTACAGGTGTTGCCGGGGCCAACGTCCTGACTTTC. The whole variable domain, remainder taken from reference TRBV11-3 and TRBJ2-6, is EAGVVQSPRYKIIEKKQPVAFWCNPISGHNTLYWYLQNLGQGPELLIRYENEEAVDDSQLPKDRFSAERLKGVDSTLKIQPAELGDSAVYLCAITGVAGANVLTFGAGSRLTVL.